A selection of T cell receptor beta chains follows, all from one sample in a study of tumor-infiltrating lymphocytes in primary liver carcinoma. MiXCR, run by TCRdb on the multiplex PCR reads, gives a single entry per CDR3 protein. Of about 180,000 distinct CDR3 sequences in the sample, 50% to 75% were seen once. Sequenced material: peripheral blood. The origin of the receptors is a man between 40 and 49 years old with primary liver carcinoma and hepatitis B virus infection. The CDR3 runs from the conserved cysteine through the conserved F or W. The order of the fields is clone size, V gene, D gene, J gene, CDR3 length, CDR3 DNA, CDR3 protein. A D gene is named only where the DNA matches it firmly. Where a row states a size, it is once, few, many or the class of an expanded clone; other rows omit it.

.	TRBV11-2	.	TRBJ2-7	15	TGTGTCAGCAGCTTGGATGCGTCTAGCTCCTACGAGCAGTACTTC	CVSSLDASSSYEQYF
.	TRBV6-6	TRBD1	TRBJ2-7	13	TGTGCCAGCAGTTACGGGACAGGGAGCGAGCAGTACTTC	CASSYGTGSEQYF
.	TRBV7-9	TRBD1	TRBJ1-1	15	TGTGCCAGCAACCCGGACAGGGGGGTGGTCGCTGAAGCTTTCTTT	CASNPDRGVVAEAFF
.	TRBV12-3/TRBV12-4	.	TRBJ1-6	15	TGTGCCAGCAGTGCAAACTTAGGATTTAATTCAGCCCTCCACTTT	CASSANLGFNSALHF
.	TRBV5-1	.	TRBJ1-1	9	TGCGCCAGCAGCTGTGAAGCTTTCTTT	CASSCEAFF
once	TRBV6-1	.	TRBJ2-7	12	TGTGCCGGCAGTGACGAACCCTACGAGCAGTACTTC	CAGSDEPYEQYF
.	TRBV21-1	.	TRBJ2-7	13	TGTGCCAGCATCCAATCCCCCAGGTGCGAGCAGTACTTC	CASIQSPRCEQYF
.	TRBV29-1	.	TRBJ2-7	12	TGCAGCGTTGAAGGGTCCTTTGGCGAGCAGTACTTC	CSVEGSFGEQYF
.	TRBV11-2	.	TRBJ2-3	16	TGTGCCAGCAGCCCACCGGGGGTCAGGGGCACATATACGCAGTATTTT	CASSPPGVRGTYTQYF
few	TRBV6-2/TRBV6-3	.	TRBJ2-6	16	TGTGCCAGCAGTTATTTCTCAAACCCTGGGGCCAACGTCCTGACTTTC	CASSYFSNPGANVLTF
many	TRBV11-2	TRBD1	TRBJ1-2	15	TGTGCCAGCAGCATAGGGACAGGGAGCGCCTATGGCTACACCTTC	CASSIGTGSAYGYTF
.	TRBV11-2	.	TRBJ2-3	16	TGTGCAGGCAGCTTAGTTGGGGCCGCGGGCACAGATACGCAGTATTTT	CAGSLVGAAGTDTQYF
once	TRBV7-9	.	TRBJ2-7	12	TGTGCCAGCAGCTCCTGGATTTACGAGCAGTACTTC	CASSSWIYEQYF
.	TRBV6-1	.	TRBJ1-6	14	TGTGCCAGCGCCCGAAGAGGGAACGATTCACCCCTCCACTTT	CASARRGNDSPLHF
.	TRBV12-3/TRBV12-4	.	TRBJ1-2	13	TGTGCCAGCAGTTTGGAACTTCACTATGGCTACACCTTC	CASSLELHYGYTF